This TCR beta chain was sequenced during a study of cytomegalovirus exposure and HLA in healthy donors (dated by TCRdb to 2016 to 2017). General notes on the study: A later analysis indicated that the 130 or so validation repertoires were generated on the platform also employed for the 700 or so repertoires of the first cohort. The study was designed to test whether signatures of past pathogen exposure could be identified by cataloging public T cell receptors. A separate validation cohort of approximately 120 different subjects was used in addition to the roughly 700-subject first cohort. To predict cytomegalovirus infection status, the study brought together high-throughput TCR immunosequencing, statistical association of individual TCRs with disease status, and machine learning. What the authors observed across the whole study: Across donors, most TCR sequences were observed very rarely, whereas some public TCRs were present in many individuals. In vitro tests confirmed that a few of the cytomegalovirus-associated TCR beta chains recognize cytomegalovirus antigens. The validation cohort had no HLA typing available for a later analysis, so co-occurrence within that cohort was assessed over all 120 or so repertoires. The classifier was reported to diagnose cytomegalovirus status with high specificity and sensitivity in both the original cohort and the validation cohort. The study listed 164 TCR beta chains as associated with cytomegalovirus. A later analysis found that TCRs clustered in the first cohort also tended to co-occur in the approximately 120 validation repertoires, with 90% to 95% of cluster scores above 0. It was suggested by the authors that the approach could potentially be generalized to other disease states and immunological phenotypes.

This clone was recorded at least ten times. Its antigen remains undetermined. No quality values exist for individual bases; no much larger clone is one base distant. According to the germline V gene, CDR1 reads WSHSY and CDR2 reads SAAADI. The CDR3 starts with the cysteine, ends with the phenylalanine, and has 15 residues. CDR3 DNA only is kept here, 45 bases in frame from base 1. V is cut back by 3 bases and J by 6 bases, with 7 bases in the junction unmatched. Donors formed part of the validation cohort, which comprised over a hundred subjects and was distinct from the first cohort of 550 to 850 subjects. Library preparation was by the immunoSEQ multiplex PCR assay. In the original analysis: To diagnose cytomegalovirus status from the catalog of TCR beta chain sequences, a statistical classification framework was built. Sourced from immuneACCESS, this table was stored by TCRdb with only in-frame sequences that have V and J called. A share of the clones is absent; for the studies checked, an unresolved V gene accounts for under half, and the remainder has no known explanation. The V and J calls and the clone size are those of that table, but D and trimming were determined from the DNA. This sample has 100,000 to 150,000 clones in its table, and 75% to 90% of those were observed once. The ten largest clonotypes hold 2% to 2.5% of the sample.

Sequenced: PBMCs. The TCR sequence derives from a woman aged 18-35 years in good health and CMV-seronegative. This chain is built from TRBV10-2 and TRBJ2-7, and TRBD1 matches 11 of the central bases. This receptor has the CDR3 CASSDSGQGVGEQYF. DNA sequence: TGCGCCAGCAGTGATTCGGGACAGGGGGTCGGCGAGCAGTACTTC.